Here is one TCR beta chain with its context. The sample is drawn from a study of shared clonotypes between healthy human individuals. CD45RO negativity and positive selection for CCR7 defined naive CD8 cells, a population that excluded terminally differentiated effector memory CD45RA+ cells. Method: immunoSEQ multiplex PCR; TCRdb's copy keeps in-frame clones and lacks some. The table includes about 2.2 million clones, around 95% detected once. Material for sequencing was naive CD8+ T cells from PBMCs. This TCR derives from a man aged 18 to 30 in good health. Some clones in this sample may be carry-over from other donors' samples.

The CDR3 reads CAISEVVTGGTYNEQFF. The CDR3 DNA reads as TGTGCCATCAGTGAGGTTGTTACAGGGGGGACCTACAATGAGCAGTTCTTC. The chain uses TRBV10-3 and TRBJ2-1; TRBD1 agrees at 8 bases. V lost 2 bases to trimming and J lost 2 bases; unmatched junction nucleotides: 8. The CDR3 is made up of 17 amino acids. CDR1 is ENHRY, CDR2 SYGVKD, per germline.